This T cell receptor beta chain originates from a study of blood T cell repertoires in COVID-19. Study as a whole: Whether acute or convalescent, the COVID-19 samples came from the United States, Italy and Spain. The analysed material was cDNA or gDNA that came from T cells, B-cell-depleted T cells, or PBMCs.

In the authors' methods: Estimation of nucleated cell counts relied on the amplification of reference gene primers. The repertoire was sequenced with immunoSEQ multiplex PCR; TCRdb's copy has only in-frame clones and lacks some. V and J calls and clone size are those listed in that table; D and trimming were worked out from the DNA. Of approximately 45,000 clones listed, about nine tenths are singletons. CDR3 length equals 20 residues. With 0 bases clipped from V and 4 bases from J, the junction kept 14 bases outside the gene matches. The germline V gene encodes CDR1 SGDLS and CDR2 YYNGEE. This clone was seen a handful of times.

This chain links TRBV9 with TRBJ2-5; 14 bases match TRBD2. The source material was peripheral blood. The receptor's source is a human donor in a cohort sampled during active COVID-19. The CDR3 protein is CASSVGNTGTSGSLIETQYF. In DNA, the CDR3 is TGTGCCAGCAGCGTAGGAAACACCGGGACTAGCGGGAGTTTAATAGAGACCCAGTACTTC.